This T cell receptor beta chain was captured in a study of chemoradiotherapy in HPV16-positive cancers. Study findings and constraints: Better recurrence-free survival went with HPV-responsive T-cell expansion in HPV16-positive patients.

Sequencing was performed with immunoSEQ multiplex PCR; in TCRdb, only in-frame clones are kept and a portion is missing. Of under 15,000 clones listed, 85% to 90% are singletons. The length of the CDR3 is 13 residues. V gave up 6 bases and J gave up 5 bases, with 11 bases separating them. Germline CDR1 is SQVTM and CDR2 is ANQGSEA. Concerning this clone: Its specificity is unknown.

Specimen: blood, collected from a patient who underwent chemoradiotherapy. The genes are TRBV29-1 and TRBJ2-6; no clear D gene. The TCR comes from a human donor with HPV-associated anogenital cancer. The CDR3 is CSVAVPRANVLTF. CDR3 in DNA: TGCAGCGTCGCGGTCCCGAGGGCCAACGTCCTGACTTTC.